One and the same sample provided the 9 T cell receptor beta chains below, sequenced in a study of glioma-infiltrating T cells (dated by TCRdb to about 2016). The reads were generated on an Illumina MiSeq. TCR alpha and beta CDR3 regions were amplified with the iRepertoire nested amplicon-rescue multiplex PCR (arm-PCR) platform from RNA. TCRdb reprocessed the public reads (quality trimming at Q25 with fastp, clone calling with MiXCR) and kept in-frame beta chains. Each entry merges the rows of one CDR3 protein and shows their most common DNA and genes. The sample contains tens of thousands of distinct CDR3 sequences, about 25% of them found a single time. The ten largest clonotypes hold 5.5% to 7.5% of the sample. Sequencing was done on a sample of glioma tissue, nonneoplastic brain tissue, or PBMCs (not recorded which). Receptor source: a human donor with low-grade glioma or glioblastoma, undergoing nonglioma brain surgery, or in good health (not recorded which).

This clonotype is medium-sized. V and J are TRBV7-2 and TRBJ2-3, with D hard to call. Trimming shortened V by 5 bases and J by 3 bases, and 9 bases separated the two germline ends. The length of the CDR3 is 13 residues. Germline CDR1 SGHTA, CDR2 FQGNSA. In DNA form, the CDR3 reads TGTGCCAGCAGCCCCTACCCAACAGATACGCAGTATTTT. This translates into CASSPYPTDTQYF. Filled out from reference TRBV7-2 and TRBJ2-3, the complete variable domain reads GAGVSQSPSNKVTEKGKDVELRCDPISGHTALYWYRQSLGQGLEFLIYFQGNSAPDKSGLPSDRFSAERTGGSVSTLTIQRTQQEDSAVYLCASSPYPTDTQYFGPGTRLTVL.

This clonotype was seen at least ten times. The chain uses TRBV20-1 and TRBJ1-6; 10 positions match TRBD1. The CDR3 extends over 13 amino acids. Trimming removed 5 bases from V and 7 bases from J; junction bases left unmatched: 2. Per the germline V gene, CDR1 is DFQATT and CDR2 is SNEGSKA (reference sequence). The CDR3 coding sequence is TGCAGTGCTTGGGGACAGGGGAATTCACCCCTCCACTTT. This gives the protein CSAWGQGNSPLHF.

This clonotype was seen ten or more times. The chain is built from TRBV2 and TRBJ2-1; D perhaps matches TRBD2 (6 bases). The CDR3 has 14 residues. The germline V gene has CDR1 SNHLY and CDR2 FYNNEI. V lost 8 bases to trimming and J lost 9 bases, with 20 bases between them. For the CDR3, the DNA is TGTGCCAGCTCCCTAGCGTCCCGAACCACTGAGCAGTTCTTC. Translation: CASSLASRTTEQFF.

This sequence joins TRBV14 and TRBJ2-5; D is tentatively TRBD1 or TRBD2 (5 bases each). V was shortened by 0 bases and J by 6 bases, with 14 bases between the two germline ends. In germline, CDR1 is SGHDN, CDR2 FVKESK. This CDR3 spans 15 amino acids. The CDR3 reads CASSQDPARGQTQYF. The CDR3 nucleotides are TGTGCCAGCAGCCAAGATCCCGCTAGGGGACAGACCCAGTACTTC.

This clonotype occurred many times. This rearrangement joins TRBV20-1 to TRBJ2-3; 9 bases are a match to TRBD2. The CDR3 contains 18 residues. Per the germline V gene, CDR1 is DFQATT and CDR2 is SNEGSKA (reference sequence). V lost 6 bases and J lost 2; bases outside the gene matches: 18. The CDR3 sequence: CSARGLRAGGFNTDTQYF. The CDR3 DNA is TGCAGTGCGAGGGGCCTCAGAGCGGGGGGCTTTAACACAGATACGCAGTATTTT.

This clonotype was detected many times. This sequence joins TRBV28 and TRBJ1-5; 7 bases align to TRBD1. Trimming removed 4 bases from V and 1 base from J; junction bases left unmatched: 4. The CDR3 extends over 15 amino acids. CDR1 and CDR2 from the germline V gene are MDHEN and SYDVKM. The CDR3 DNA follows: TGTGCCAGCAGTTCCGCAGGGGGGAGCAATCAGCCCCAGCATTTT. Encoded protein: CASSSAGGSNQPQHF.

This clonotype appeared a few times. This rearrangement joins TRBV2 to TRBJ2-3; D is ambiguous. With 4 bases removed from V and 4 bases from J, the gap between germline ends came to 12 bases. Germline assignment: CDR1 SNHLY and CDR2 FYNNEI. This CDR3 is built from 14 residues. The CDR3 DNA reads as TGTGCCAGCAGTGTGTGGCAGAATTCAGATACGCAGTATTTT. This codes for CASSVWQNSDTQYF.

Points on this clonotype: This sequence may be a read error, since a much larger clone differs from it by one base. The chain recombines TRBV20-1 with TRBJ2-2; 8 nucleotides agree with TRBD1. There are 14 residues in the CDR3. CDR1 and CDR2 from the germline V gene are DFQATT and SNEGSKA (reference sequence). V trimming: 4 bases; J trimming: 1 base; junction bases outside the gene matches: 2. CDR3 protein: CSAIGTGNTGELFF. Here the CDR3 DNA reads TGCAGTGCTATTGGGACAGGGAACACCGGGGAGCTGTTTTTT.

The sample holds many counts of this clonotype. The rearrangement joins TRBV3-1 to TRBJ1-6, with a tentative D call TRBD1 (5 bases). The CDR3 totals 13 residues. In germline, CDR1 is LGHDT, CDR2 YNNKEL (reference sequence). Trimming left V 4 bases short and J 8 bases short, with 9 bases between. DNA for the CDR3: TGTGCCAGCAGCCGCAGGGAGTATTCACCCCTCCACTTT. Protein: CASSRREYSPLHF. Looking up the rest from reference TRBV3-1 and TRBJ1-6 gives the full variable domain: DTAVSQTPKYLVTQMGNDKSIKCEQNLGHDTMYWYKQDSKKFLKIMFSYNNKELIINETVPNRFSPKSPDKAHLNLHINSLELGDSAVYFCASSRREYSPLHFGNGTRLTVT.